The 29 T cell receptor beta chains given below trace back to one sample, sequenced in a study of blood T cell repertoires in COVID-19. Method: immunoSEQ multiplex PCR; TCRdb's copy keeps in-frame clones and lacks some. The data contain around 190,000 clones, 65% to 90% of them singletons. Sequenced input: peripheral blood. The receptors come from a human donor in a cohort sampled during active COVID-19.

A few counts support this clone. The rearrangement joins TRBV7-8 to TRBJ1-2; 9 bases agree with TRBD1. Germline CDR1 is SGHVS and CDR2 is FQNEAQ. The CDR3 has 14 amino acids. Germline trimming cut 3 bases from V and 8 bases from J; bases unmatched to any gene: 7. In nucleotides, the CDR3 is TGTGCCAGCAGCTTGGGGGACAGGGCAGGCGGCTACACCTTC. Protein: CASSLGDRAGGYTF.

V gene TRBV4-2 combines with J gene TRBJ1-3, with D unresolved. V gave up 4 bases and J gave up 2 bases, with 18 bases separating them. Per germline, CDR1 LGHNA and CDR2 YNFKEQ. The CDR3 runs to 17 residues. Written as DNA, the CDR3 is TGTGCCAGCAGCCTTGGGTTTAGCGGGAGGGCTGGAAACACCATATATTTT. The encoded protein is CASSLGFSGRAGNTIYF.

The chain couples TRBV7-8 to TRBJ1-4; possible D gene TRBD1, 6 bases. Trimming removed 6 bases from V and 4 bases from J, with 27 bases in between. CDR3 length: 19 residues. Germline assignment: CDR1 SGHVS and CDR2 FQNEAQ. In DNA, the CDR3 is TGTGCCAGCAGACCAATCCGAACCACAGGGCGGGCGGGTAATGAAAAACTGTTTTTT. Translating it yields CASRPIRTTGRAGNEKLFF.

The CDR3 DNA reads as TGTGCCAGCAGTGAAGGATTCGGGAGACCCAGCGAGCAGTACTTC. Encoded protein: CASSEGFGRPSEQYF. This sequence joins TRBV6-1 and TRBJ2-7; weak D call: TRBD2 (6 bases). With 1 base removed from V and 6 bases from J, the gap between germline ends came to 16 bases. The CDR3 totals 15 residues. Germline assignment: CDR1 MNHNS and CDR2 SASEGT.

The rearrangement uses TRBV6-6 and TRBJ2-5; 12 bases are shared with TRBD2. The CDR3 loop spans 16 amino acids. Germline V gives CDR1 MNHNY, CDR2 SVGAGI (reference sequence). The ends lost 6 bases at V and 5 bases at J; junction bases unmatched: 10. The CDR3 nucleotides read TGTGCCAGCAGCCTACCTTGGCTAGCGGGGGGGGAGACCCAGTACTTC. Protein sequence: CASSLPWLAGGETQYF.

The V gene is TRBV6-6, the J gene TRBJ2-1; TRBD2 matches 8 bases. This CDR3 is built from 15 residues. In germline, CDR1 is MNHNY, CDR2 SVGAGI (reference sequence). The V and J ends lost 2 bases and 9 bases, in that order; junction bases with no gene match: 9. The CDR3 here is CASSYVTGGWGEQFF. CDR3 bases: TGTGCCAGCAGTTACGTGACGGGAGGGTGGGGTGAGCAGTTCTTC.

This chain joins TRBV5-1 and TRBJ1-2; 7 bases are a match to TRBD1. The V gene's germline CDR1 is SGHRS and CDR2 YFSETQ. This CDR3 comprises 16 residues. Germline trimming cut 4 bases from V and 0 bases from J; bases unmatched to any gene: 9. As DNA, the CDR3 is TGCGCCAGCAGCACCTGGGACAGCCAATCTAACTATGGCTACACCTTC. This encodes CASSTWDSQSNYGYTF.

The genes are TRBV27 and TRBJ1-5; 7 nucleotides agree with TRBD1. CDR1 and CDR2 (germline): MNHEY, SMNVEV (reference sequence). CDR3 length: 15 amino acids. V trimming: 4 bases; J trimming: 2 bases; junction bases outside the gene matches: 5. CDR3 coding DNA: TGTGCCAGCAGTTCGACAGGGCTTGGCAATCAGCCCCAGCATTTT. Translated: CASSSTGLGNQPQHF.

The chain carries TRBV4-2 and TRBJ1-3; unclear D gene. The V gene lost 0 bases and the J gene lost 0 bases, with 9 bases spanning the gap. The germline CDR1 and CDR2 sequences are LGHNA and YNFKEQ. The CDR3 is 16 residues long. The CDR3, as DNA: TGTGCCAGCAGCCAAGAAGCGGGAAACTCTGGAAACACCATATATTTT. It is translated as CASSQEAGNSGNTIYF.

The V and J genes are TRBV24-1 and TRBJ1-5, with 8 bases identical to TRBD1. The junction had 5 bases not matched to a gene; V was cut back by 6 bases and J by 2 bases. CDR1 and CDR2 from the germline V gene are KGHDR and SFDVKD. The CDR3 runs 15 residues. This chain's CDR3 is CATSPGGAGNQPQHF. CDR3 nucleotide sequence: TGTGCCACCAGTCCAGGGGGCGCCGGCAATCAGCCCCAGCATTTT.

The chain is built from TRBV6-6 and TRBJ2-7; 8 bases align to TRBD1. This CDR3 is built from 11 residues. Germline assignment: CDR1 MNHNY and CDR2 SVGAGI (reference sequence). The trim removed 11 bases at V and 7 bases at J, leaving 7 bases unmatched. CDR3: CACSGGWEQYF. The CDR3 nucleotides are TGTGCCTGTTCAGGGGGCTGGGAGCAGTACTTC.

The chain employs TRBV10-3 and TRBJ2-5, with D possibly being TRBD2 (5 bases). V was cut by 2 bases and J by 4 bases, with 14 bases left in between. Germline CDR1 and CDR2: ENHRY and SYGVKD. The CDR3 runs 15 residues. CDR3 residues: CAISEGPRSGETQYF. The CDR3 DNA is TGTGCCATCAGTGAGGGACCCAGAAGCGGAGAGACCCAGTACTTC.

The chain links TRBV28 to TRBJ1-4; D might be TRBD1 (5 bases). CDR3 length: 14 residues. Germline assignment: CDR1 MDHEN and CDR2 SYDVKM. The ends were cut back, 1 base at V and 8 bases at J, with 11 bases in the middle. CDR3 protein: CASSLLQGREKLFF. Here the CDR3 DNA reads TGTGCCAGCAGTTTATTGCAGGGTAGGGAAAAACTGTTTTTT.

CDR3 bases: TGTGCCAGCAATCTTCGTGGTAGCGACGAGCAGTACTTC. Protein: CASNLRGSDEQYF. V gene TRBV27 combines with J gene TRBJ2-7; TRBD2 might be the D (5 bases). Germline V gene sequence: CDR1 MNHEY, CDR2 SMNVEV (reference sequence). The CDR3 sequence is 13 residues long. Trimming took off 7 bases at V and 5 bases at J, with 15 bases between the two ends.

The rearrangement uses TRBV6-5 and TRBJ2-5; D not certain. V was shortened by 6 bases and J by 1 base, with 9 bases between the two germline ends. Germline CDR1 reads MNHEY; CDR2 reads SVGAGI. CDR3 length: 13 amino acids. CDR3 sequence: CASSQAPQETQYF. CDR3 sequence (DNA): TGTGCCAGCAGCCAGGCACCCCAAGAGACCCAGTACTTC.

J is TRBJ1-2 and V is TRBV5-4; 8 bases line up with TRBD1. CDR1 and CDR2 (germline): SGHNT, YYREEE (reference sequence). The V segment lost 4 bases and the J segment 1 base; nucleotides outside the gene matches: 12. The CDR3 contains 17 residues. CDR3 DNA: TGTGCCAGCAGCCTCGGTTCTCGGACAGGGAATAACTATGGCTACACCTTC. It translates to CASSLGSRTGNNYGYTF.

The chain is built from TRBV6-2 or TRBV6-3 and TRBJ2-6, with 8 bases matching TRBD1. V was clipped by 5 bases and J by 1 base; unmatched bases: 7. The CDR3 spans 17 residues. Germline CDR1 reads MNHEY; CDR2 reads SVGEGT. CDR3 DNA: TGTGCCAGCAGTCCGGACAGGGCCCCTTCTGGGGCCAACGTCCTGACTTTC. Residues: CASSPDRAPSGANVLTF.

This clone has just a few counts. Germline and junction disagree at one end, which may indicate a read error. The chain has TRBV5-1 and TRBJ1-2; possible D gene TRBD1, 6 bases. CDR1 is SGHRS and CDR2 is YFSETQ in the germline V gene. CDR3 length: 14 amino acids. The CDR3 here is CASSFTGTNYGYTF. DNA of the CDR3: TGCGCCAGCAGCTTTACAGGGACTAATTATGGCTACACCTTC. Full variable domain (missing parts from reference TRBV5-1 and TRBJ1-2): KAGVTQTPRYLIKTRGQQVTLSCSPISGHRSVSWYQQTPGQGLQFLFEYFSETQRNKGNFPGRFSGRQFSNSRSEMNVSTLELGDSALYLCASSFTGTNYGYTFGSGTRLTVV.

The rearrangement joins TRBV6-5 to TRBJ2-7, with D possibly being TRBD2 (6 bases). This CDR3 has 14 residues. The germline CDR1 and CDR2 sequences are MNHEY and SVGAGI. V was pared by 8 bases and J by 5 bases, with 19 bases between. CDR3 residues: CASRPGALPHEQYF. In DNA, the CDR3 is TGTGCCAGCCGGCCGGGAGCACTCCCCCACGAGCAGTACTTC.

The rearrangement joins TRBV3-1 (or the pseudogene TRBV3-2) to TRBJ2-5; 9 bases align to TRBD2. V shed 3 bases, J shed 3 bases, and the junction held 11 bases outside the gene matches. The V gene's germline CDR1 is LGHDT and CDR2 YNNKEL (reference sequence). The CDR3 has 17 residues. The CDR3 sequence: CASSQGTRLAVKETQYF. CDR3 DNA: TGTGCCAGCAGCCAGGGAACCCGACTAGCGGTGAAAGAGACCCAGTACTTC.

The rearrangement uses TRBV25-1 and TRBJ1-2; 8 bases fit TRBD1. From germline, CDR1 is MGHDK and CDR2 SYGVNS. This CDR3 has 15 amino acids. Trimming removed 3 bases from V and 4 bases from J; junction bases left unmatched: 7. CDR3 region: CASSEGDRPFYGYTF. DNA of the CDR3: TGTGCCAGCAGTGAGGGGGACAGGCCCTTCTATGGCTACACCTTC.

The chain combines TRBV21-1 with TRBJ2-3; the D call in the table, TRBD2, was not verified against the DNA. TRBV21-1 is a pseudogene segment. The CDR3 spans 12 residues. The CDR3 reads CASSNGRDTQYF. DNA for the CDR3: TGTGCCAGCAGCAATGGGAGAGATACGCAGTATTTT.

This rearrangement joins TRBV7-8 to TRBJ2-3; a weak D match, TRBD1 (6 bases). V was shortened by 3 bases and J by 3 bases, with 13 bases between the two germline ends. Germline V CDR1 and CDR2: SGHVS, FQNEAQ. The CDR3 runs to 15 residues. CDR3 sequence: CASSFRGEGTDTQYF. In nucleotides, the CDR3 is TGTGCCAGCAGCTTCAGGGGAGAGGGAACAGATACGCAGTATTTT.

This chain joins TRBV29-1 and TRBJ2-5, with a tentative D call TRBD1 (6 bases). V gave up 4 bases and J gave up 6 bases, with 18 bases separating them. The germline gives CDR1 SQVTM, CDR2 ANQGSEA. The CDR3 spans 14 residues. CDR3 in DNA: TGCAGCGTTGGGACAGCAGGGAAAGAAAAGACCCAGTACTTC. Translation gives CSVGTAGKEKTQYF.

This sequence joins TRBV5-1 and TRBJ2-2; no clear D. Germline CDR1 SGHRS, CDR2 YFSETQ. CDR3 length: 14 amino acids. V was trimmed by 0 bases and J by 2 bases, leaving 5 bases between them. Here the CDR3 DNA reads TGCGCCAGCAGCTTGGAACTCAACACCGGGGAGCTGTTTTTT. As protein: CASSLELNTGELFF.

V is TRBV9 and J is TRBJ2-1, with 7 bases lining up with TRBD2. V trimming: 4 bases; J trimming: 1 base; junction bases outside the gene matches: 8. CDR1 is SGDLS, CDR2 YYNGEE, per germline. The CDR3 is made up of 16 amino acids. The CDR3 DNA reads TGTGCCAGCAGCACGTGGGACTACCAATCCTACAATGAGCAGTTCTTC. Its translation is CASSTWDYQSYNEQFF.

This chain's CDR3 is CASSSYTGSTDTQYF. CDR3 sequence (DNA): TGTGCCAGCAGCTCTTATACAGGTAGCACAGATACGCAGTATTTT. J is TRBJ2-3 and V is TRBV7-9, with D possibly TRBD1 on 5 matching bases. The V gene lost 4 bases and the J gene lost 0 bases, with 11 bases spanning the gap. This CDR3 contains 15 residues. The V gene's germline CDR1 is SEHNR and CDR2 FQNEAQ (reference sequence).

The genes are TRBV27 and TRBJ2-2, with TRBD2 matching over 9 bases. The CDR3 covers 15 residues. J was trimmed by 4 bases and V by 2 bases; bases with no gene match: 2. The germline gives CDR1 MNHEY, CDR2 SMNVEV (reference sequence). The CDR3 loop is CASSLKAGGTGELFF. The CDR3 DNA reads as TGTGCCAGCAGTTTAAAAGCGGGAGGCACCGGGGAGCTGTTTTTT.

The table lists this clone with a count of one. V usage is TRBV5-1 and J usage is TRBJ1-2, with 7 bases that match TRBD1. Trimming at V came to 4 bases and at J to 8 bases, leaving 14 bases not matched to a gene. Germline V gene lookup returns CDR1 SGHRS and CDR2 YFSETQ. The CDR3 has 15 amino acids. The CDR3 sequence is CASSPTPDRARGYTF. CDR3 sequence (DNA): TGCGCCAGCAGCCCTACTCCAGACAGGGCTCGGGGCTACACCTTC.